This record covers a single T cell receptor beta chain. A read error is possible here, since a much larger clone lies one base away. No treatment of any kind had been given to any patient before thyroid surgery. The data are from a study of metastatic and nonmetastatic thyroid tumors. In the authors' methods: The authors used CDR3 differences across clinicopathological groups to build a distant-metastasis classifier for papillary thyroid cancer. TCRdb reassembled clones from the PCR reads with MiXCR. The authors' filters were not applied to this entry. The sample shows approximately 65,000 clones, approximately 4% of them seen only once. The CDR3 has 16 residues. Looked up from germline, CDR1 is SGHNT and CDR2 is YYREEE (reference sequence).

The material sequenced was blood. The source is a female donor with papillary thyroid cancer or a benign thyroid nodule (not recorded which). Some clones in this sample may be carry-over from other donors' samples. The chain combines TRBV5-4 with TRBJ1-3; TRBD1 is a possible D gene (6 bases). CDR3 sequence reads: CANSKGGGARGNTIYF. In nucleotides, the CDR3 is TGTGCCAACAGCAAGGGTGGGGGCGCGAGGGGAAACACCATATATTTT.